This T cell receptor (beta chain) appears in the sequencing data of a study of Ad26.COV2.S vaccination and SARS-CoV-2 variants. Some clones are missing from TCRdb's copy, which holds only in-frame ones; the method was immunoSEQ multiplex PCR. This table holds tens of thousands of clones, around 82% found once. General observations from the study: Vaccine and placebo recipients had comparable breadth of non-spike TCRs. While placebo recipients had lower spike-specific TCR breadth, vaccine recipients had more.

This clone has only a few counts. Its antigen is unidentified. Germline V lookup: CDR1 LGHNA, CDR2 YNFKEQ. This CDR3 has 17 amino acids. V lost 5 bases, J lost 4 bases, and 22 bases lay in between. Specimen: peripheral blood, collected after recovery from COVID-19. The clonotype comes from a human donor who had recovered from COVID-19. V gene TRBV4-2 combines with J gene TRBJ2-3; a weak D match, TRBD2 (6 bases). The CDR3 is CASSSGGISPWADTQYF. The CDR3 DNA reads as TGTGCCAGCAGCTCGGGCGGGATCAGCCCCTGGGCAGATACGCAGTATTTT.